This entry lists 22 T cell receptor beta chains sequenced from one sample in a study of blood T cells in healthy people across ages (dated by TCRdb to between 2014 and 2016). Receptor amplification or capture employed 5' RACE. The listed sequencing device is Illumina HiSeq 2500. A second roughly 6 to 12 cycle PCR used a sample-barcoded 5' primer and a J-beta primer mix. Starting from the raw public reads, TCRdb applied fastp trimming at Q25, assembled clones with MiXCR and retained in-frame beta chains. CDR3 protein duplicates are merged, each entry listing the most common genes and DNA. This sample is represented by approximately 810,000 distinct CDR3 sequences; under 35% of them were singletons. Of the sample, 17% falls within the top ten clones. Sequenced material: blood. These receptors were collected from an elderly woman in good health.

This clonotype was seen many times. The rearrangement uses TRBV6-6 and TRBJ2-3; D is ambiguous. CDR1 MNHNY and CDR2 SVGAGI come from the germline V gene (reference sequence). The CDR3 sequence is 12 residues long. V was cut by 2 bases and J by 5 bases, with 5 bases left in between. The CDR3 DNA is TGTGCCAGCAGTTACGCGCGAGATACGCAGTATTTT. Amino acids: CASSYARDTQYF.

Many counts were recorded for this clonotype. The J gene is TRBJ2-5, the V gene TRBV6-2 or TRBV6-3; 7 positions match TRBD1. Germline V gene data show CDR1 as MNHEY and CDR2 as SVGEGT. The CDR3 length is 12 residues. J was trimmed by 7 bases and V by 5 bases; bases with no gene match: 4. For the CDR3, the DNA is TGTGCCAGCAGTAACAGGGGCTCGACCCAGTACTTC. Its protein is CASSNRGSTQYF.

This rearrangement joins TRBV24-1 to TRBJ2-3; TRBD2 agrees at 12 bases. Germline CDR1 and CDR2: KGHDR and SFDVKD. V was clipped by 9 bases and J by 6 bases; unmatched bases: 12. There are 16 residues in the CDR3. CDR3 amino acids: CATSFGLAGSRDTQYF. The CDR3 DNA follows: TGTGCCACCTCATTCGGACTAGCGGGAAGTCGTGATACGCAGTATTTT.

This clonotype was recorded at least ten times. The CDR3 protein is CASSYRQRAKNIQYF. For the CDR3, the DNA is TGTGCCAGCAGCTATAGACAGAGAGCCAAAAACATTCAGTACTTC. The chain carries TRBV6-2 or TRBV6-3 and TRBJ2-4; a possible D gene is TRBD1 (5 bases). Germline values: CDR1 MNHEY, CDR2 SVGEGT. V was trimmed by 6 bases and J by 0 bases, leaving 12 bases between them. This CDR3 is built from 15 residues.

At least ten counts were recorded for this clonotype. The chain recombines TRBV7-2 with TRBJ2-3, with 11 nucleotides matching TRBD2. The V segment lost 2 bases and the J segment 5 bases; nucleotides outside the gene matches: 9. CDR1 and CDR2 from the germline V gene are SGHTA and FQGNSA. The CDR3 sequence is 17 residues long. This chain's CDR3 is CASSLKGSGGAQDTQYF. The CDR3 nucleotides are TGTGCCAGCAGCTTAAAAGGTAGCGGGGGGGCACAAGATACGCAGTATTTT.

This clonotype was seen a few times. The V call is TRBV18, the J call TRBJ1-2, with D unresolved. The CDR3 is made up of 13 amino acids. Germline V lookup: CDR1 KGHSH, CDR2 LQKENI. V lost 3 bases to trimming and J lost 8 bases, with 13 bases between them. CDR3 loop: CASSPQEDGGYTF. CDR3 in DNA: TGTGCCAGCTCACCTCAAGAGGATGGCGGCTACACCTTC.

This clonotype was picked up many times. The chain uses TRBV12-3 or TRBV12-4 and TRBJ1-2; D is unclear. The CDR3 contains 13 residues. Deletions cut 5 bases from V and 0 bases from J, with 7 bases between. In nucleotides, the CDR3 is TGTGCCAGCAGTGACCGATCTAACTATGGCTACACCTTC. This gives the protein CASSDRSNYGYTF.

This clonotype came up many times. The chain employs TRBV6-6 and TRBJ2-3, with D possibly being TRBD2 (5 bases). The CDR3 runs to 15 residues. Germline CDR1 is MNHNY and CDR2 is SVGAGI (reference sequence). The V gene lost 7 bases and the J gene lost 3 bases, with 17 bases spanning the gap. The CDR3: CASTGVMGSTDTQYF. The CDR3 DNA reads TGTGCCAGCACCGGTGTAATGGGGAGTACAGATACGCAGTATTTT.

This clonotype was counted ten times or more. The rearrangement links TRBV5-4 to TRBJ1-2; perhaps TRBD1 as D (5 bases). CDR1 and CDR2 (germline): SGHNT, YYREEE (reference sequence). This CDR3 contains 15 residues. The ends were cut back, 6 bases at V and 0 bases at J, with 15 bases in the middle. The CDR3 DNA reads TGTGCCAGCATCAAGTGGGGGGAAGCTAACTATGGCTACACCTTC. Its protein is CASIKWGEANYGYTF.

In nucleotides, the CDR3 is TGTGCCAGCAGTGTTAGTCATCCGAACACTGAAGCTTTCTTT. Encoded protein: CASSVSHPNTEAFF. The chain uses TRBV6-1 and TRBJ1-1; D call uncertain. CDR1 MNHNS and CDR2 SASEGT come from the germline V gene. There are 14 residues in the CDR3. V dropped 4 bases and J dropped 1 base, with 10 bases sitting between them.

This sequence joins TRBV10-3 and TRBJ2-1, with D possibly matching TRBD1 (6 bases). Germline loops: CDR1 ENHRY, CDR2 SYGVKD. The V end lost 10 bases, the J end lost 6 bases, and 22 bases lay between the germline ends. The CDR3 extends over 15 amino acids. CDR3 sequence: CASSLGQGLSNEQFF. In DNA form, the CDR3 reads TGTGCCAGCAGCTTGGGACAAGGGCTGTCCAATGAGCAGTTCTTC.

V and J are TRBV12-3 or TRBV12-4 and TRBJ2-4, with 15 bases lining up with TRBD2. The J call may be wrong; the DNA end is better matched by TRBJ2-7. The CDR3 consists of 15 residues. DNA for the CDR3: TGTGCCAGCAGCAAGGGACTAGCGGGAGGCTACGAGCAGTACTTC. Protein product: CASSKGLAGGYEQYF.

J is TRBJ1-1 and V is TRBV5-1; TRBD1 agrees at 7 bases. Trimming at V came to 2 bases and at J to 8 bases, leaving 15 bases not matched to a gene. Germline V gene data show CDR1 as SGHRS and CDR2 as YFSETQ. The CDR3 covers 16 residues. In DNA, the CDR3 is TGCGCCAGCAGCTTAGCCCAGGGGGGTGGGAAGACGGAAGCTTTCTTT. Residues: CASSLAQGGGKTEAFF. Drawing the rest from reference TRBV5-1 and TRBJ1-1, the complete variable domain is KAGVTQTPRYLIKTRGQQVTLSCSPISGHRSVSWYQQTPGQGLQFLFEYFSETQRNKGNFPGRFSGRQFSNSRSEMNVSTLELGDSALYLCASSLAQGGGKTEAFFGQGTRLTVV.

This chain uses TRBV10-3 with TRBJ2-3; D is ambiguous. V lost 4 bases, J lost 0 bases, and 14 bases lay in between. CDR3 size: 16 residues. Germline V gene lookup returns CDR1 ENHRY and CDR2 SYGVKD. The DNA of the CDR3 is TGTGCCATCAGTGTTTCCTTGAGCTCTAGCACAGATACGCAGTATTTT. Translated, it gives CAISVSLSSSTDTQYF.

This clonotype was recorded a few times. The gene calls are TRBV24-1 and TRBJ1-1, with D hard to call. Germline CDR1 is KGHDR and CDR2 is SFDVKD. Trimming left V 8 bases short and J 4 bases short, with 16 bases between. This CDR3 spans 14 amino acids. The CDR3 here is CATIGGVGFTEAFF. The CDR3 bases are TGTGCCACCATAGGCGGGGTAGGATTCACTGAAGCTTTCTTT.

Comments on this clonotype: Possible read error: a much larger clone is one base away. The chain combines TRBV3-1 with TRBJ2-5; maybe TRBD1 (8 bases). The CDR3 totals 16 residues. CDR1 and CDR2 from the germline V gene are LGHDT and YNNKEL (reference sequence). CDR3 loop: CASSQPSGTGLEAQYF. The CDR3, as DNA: TGTGCCAGCAGCCAACCTTCCGGGACAGGACTAGAGGCCCAGTACTTC.

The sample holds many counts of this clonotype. This CDR3 reads CASSFGQPFNYGYTF. The CDR3 DNA reads as TGTGCCAGCAGCTTCGGTCAACCCTTTAACTATGGCTACACCTTC. V is TRBV7-2 and J is TRBJ1-2; no reliable D call. There are 15 residues in the CDR3. CDR1 is SGHTA and CDR2 is FQGNSA in the germline V gene. V was clipped by 3 bases and J by 1 base, with 12 bases between them.

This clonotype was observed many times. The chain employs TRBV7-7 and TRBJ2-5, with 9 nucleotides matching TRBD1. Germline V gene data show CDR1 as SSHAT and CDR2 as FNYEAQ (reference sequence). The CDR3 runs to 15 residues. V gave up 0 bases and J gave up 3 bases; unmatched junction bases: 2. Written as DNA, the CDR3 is TGTGCCAGCAGCTTAGCTTGGACAGGGGAAGAGACCCAGTACTTC. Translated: CASSLAWTGEETQYF.

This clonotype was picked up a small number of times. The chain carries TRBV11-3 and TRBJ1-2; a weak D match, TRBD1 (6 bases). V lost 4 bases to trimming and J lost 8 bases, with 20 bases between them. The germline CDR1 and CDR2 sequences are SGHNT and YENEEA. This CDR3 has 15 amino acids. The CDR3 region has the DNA TGTGCCAGCAGCTCTAGACAGGCGAGTCCGGGGGGCTACACCTTC. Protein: CASSSRQASPGGYTF.

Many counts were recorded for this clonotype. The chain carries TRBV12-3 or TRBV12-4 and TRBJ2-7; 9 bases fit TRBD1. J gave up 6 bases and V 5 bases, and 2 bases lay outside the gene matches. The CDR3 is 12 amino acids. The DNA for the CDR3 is TGTGCCAGCAGTAGACAGGGGGGCGAGCAGTACTTC. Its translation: CASSRQGGEQYF.

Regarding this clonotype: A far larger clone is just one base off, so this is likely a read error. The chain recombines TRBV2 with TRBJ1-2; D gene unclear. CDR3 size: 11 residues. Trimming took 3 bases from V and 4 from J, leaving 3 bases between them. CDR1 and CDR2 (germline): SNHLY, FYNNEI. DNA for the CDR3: TGTGCCAGCAGTGACAGCTATGGCTACACCTTC. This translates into CASSDSYGYTF.

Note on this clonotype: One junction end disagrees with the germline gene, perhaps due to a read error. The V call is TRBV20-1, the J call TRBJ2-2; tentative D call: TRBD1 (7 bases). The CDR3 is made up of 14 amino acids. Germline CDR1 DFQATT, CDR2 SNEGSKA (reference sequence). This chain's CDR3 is CSAYRGGGTGGLFF. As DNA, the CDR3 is TGCAGTGCTTACAGGGGTGGGGGGACCGGGGGGCTGTTTTTT.